Each of the 5 T cell receptor beta chains below was sequenced from the same sample in a study of beta chain features in type 1 diabetes. Whole-study findings and limits: Among all four CD4+ subsets, Type 1 diabetes patients had TCRB CDR3s that were moderately but significantly shorter.

The antigens of these receptors remain unknown. Isolated RNA was reverse transcribed in full, so expressed TCRB transcripts were sequenced. Only in-frame clones appear in the TCRdb table, and some are missing; sequencing was by immunoSEQ multiplex PCR. Among a few hundred thousand clones listed, roughly 13% were seen once. Specimen: naive CD4+ T cells from blood. These receptors were collected from a young woman with type 1 diabetes.

This rearrangement joins TRBV27 to TRBJ1-5; 7 bases align to TRBD1. Germline V gene sequence: CDR1 MNHEY, CDR2 SMNVEV (reference sequence). The CDR3 is made up of 14 amino acids. V shed 2 bases, J shed 2 bases, and the junction held 0 bases outside the gene matches. CDR3 residues: CASSLDRGNQPQHF. The CDR3 bases are TGTGCCAGCAGTTTAGACAGGGGCAATCAGCCCCAGCATTTT.

This clone was observed a handful of times. The chain has TRBV5-4 and TRBJ2-3; 8 bases align to TRBD2. Per germline, CDR1 SGHNT and CDR2 YYREEE (reference sequence). V shed 4 bases, J shed 5 bases, and the junction held 9 bases outside the gene matches. The CDR3 contains 15 residues. The CDR3 nucleotides are TGTGCCAGCAGCCGACCGGGACTAGGGGAAGATACGCAGTATTTT. This encodes CASSRPGLGEDTQYF.

The chain recombines TRBV18 with TRBJ2-1; 8 nucleotides align to TRBD1. Germline V lookup: CDR1 KGHSH, CDR2 LQKENI. V gave up 0 bases and J gave up 8 bases; unmatched junction bases: 3. The length of the CDR3 is 14 residues. CDR3 amino acids: CASSPPPGGYEQFF. As DNA, the CDR3 is TGTGCCAGCTCACCACCGCCAGGGGGCTATGAGCAGTTCTTC. Full variable domain (rest looked up from reference TRBV18 and TRBJ2-1): NAGVMQNPRHLVRRRGQEARLRCSPMKGHSHVYWYRQLPEEGLKFMVYLQKENIIDESGMPKERFSAEFPKEGPSILRIQQVVRGDSAAYFCASSPPPGGYEQFFGPGTRLTVL.

This clone was counted between two and nine times. The rearrangement links TRBV29-1 to TRBJ1-1; TRBD1 is a possible D gene (5 bases). Trimming shortened V by 7 bases and J by 1 base, and 10 bases separated the two germline ends. The CDR3 contains 12 residues. From germline, CDR1 is SQVTM and CDR2 ANQGSEA. In nucleotides, the CDR3 is TGCAGCGGCCGGACAAGGAACACTGAAGCTTTCTTT. It translates to CSGRTRNTEAFF.

The rearrangement uses TRBV27 and TRBJ2-1, with no clear D. The CDR3 runs to 12 residues. The V and J ends lost 5 bases and 7 bases respectively, with 9 bases between them. Germline loops: CDR1 MNHEY, CDR2 SMNVEV (reference sequence). The CDR3 coding sequence is TGTGCCAGCAGTCGGTCGCGGAATGAGCAGTTCTTC. Encoded protein: CASSRSRNEQFF.